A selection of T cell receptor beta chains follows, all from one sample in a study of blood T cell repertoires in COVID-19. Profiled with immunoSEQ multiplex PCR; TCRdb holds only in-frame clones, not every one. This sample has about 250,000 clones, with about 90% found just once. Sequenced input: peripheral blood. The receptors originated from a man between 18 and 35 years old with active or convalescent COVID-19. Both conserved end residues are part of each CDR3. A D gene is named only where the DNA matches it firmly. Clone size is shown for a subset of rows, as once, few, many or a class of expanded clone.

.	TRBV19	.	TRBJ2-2	TGTGCCAGTAGTATGTCCCCCAGGGGCGCGAACACCGGGGAGCTGTTTTTT	CASSMSPRGANTGELFF
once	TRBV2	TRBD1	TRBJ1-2	TGTGCCAGCAGTGAGGACAGGGCCAACTATGGCTACACCTTC	CASSEDRANYGYTF
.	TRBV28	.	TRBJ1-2	TGTGCCAGCAGTTCAGGACAGTCCAATCGCTATGGCTACACCTTC	CASSSGQSNRYGYTF
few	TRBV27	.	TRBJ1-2	TGTGCCAGCCGTGGTACAGGGAACTATGGCTACACCTTC	CASRGTGNYGYTF
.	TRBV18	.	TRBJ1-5	TGTGCCAGCTCACCGCAGGGAGGGGTTAGCAATCAGCCCCAGCATTTT	CASSPQGGVSNQPQHF
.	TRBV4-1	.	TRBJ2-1	TGCGCTACACGCTCAAGGCGGGACCCATTGGGTGAGCAGTTCTTC	CATRSRRDPLGEQFF
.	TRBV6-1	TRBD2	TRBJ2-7	TGTGCCAGCAGTGATAGGGGACTAGCTTTATCCTACGAGCAGTACTTC	CASSDRGLALSYEQYF
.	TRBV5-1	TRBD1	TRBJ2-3	TGCGCCAGCAAGGAGGTGGGGACAGGGGGCACAGATACGCAGTATTTT	CASKEVGTGGTDTQYF
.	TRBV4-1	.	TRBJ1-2	TGCGCCAGCAGCCAAGATAGGGGATTTTGGAACGGTGGCTACACCTTC	CASSQDRGFWNGGYTF
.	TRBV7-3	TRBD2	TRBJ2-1	TGTGCCAGCAGCTTAATATCCGGGAGGATAGCGGACAATGAGCAGTTCTTC	CASSLISGRIADNEQFF
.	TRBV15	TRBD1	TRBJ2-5	TGTGCCACCAGCTCTCCGACAGGGGCCCAGGAGACCCAGTACTTC	CATSSPTGAQETQYF
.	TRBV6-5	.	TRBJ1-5	TGTGCCAGCAGCGTGGACAGTAGCAATCAGCCCCAGCATTTT	CASSVDSSNQPQHF
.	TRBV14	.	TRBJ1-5	TGTGCCAGCAGCCAAGTGGGGCAGAATCAGCCCCAGCATTTT	CASSQVGQNQPQHF
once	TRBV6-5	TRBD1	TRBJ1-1	TGTGCCAGCAGACTACAGGGGGCCGGGACTGAAGCTTTCTTT	CASRLQGAGTEAFF
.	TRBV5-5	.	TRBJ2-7	TGTGCCAGCAGTCGCGGCTACGAGCAGTACTTC	CASSRGYEQYF
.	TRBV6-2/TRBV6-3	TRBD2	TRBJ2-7	TGTGCCAGCAGTTACTCTGGGACTAGCCGCAACTACGAGCAGTACTTC	CASSYSGTSRNYEQYF
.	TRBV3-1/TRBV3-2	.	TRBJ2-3	TGTGCCAGCAGCCACCGAGCGGGTGGCACAGATACGCAGTATTTT	CASSHRAGGTDTQYF
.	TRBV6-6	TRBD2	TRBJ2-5	TGTGCCAGCAGGGCCCCTACTAGCGGGAGTGAGACCCAGTACTTC	CASRAPTSGSETQYF
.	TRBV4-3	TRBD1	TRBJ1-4	TGCGCCAGCAGCCAAGATGGGACAGGGGAGGGAACTAATGAAAAACTGTTTTTT	CASSQDGTGEGTNEKLFF
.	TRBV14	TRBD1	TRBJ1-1	TGTGCCAGCAGCCACGCACCCGGGACAGGCACCACTGAAGCTTTCTTT	CASSHAPGTGTTEAFF
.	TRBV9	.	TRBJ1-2	TGTGCCAGCAGCGTATACGACAGAAGATATGGCTACACCTTC	CASSVYDRRYGYTF
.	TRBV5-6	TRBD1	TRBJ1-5	TGTGCCAGCAGCCGACAGGGATCTCAGCCCCAGCATTTT	CASSRQGSQPQHF
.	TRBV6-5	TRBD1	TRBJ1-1	TGTGCCAGCAGCCCCGGACAGGGTAACACTGAAGCTTTCTTT	CASSPGQGNTEAFF
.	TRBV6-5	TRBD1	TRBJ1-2	TGTGCCAGCAGTCCACAGGGGTATGGCTACACCTTC	CASSPQGYGYTF